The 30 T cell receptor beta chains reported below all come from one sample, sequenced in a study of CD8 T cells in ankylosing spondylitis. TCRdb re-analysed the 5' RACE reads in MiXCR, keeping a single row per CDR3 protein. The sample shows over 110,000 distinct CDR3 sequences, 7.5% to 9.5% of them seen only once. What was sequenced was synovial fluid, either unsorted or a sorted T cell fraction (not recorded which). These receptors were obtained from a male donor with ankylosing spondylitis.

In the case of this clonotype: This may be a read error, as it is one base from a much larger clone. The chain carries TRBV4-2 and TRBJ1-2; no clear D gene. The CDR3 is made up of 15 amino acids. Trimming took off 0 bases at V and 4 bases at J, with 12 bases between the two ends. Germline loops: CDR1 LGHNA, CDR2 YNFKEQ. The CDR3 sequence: CASSQDTEGGYGYTF. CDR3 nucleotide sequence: TGTGCCAGCAGCCAAGATACAGAGGGCGGCTATGGCTACACCTTC.

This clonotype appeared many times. DNA for the CDR3: TGTGCCAGCTCACGACAGATACAACCTGAAGCTTTCTTT. Residues: CASSRQIQPEAFF. The gene calls are TRBV18 and TRBJ1-1, with D possibly being TRBD1 (5 bases). V dropped 4 bases and J dropped 6 bases, with 12 bases sitting between them. The CDR3 is 13 amino acids. From germline, CDR1 is KGHSH and CDR2 LQKENI.

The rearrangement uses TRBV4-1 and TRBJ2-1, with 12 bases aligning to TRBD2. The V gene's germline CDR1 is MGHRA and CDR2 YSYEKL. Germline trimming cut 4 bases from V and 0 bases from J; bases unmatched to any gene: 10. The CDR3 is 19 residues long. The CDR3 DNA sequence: TGCGCCAGCAGCCCGATAAGGACTAGCGGGACCTTCTCCTACAATGAGCAGTTCTTC. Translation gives CASSPIRTSGTFSYNEQFF.

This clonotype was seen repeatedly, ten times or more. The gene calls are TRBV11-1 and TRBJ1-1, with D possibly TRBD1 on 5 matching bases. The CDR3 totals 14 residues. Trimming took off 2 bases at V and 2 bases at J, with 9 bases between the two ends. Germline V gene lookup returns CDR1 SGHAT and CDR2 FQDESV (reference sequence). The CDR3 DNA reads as TGTGCCAGCAGCTTAAGACAGAGAAACACTGAAGCTTTCTTT. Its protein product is CASSLRQRNTEAFF.

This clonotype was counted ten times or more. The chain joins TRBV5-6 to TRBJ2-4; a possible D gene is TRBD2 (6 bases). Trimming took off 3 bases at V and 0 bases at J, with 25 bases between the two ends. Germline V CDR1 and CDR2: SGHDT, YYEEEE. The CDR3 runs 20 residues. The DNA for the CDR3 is TGTGCCAGCAGCTCCTACGAAAGGGGATGGCGGGGATTAGCCAAAAACATTCAGTACTTC. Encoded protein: CASSSYERGWRGLAKNIQYF.

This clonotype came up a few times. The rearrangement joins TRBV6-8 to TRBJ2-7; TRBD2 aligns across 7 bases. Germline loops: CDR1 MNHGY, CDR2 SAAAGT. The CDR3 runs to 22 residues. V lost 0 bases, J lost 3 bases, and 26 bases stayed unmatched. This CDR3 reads CASSYSGLFQRDSSVRCYEQYF. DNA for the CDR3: TGTGCCAGCAGTTACTCGGGGCTGTTCCAGCGGGACTCCTCTGTTAGGTGCTACGAGCAGTACTTC.

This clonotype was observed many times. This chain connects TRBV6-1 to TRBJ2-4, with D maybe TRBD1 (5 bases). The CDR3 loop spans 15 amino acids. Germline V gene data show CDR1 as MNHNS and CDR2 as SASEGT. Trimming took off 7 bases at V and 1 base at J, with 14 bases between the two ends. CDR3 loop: CASKTVLGAKNIQYF. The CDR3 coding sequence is TGTGCCAGCAAGACAGTTCTGGGGGCCAAAAACATTCAGTACTTC.

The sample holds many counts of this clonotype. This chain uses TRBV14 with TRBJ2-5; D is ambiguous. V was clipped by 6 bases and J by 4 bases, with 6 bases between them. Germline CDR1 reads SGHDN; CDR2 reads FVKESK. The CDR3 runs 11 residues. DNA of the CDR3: TGTGCCAGCAGTTCTGGAGAGACCCAGTACTTC. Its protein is CASSSGETQYF.

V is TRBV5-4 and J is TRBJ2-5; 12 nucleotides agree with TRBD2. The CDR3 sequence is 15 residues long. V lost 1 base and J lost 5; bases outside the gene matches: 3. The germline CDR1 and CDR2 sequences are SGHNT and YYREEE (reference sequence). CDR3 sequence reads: CASSLSSGRVETQYF. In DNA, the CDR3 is TGTGCCAGCAGCTTGTCTAGCGGGAGGGTTGAGACCCAGTACTTC. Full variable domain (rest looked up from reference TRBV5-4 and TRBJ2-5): ETGVTQSPTHLIKTRGQQVTLRCSSQSGHNTVSWYQQALGQGPQFIFQYYREEENGRGNFPPRFSGLQFPNYSSELNVNALELDDSALYLCASSLSSGRVETQYFGPGTRLLVL.

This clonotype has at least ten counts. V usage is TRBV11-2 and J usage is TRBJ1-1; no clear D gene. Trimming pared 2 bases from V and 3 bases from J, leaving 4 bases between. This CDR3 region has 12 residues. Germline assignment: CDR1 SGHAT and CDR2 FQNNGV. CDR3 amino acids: CASSLSDTEAFF. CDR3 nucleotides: TGTGCCAGCAGCTTATCAGACACTGAAGCTTTCTTT. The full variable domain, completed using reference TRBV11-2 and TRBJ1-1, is EAGVAQSPRYKIIEKRQSVAFWCNPISGHATLYWYQQILGQGPKLLIQFQNNGVVDDSQLPKDRFSAERLKGVDSTLKIQPAKLEDSAVYLCASSLSDTEAFFGQGTRLTVV.

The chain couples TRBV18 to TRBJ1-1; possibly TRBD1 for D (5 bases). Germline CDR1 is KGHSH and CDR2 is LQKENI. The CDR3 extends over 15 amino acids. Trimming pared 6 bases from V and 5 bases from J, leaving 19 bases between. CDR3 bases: TGTGCCAGCTCGACGGGCCCAGGGTGGATTACTGAAGCTTTCTTT. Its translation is CASSTGPGWITEAFF.

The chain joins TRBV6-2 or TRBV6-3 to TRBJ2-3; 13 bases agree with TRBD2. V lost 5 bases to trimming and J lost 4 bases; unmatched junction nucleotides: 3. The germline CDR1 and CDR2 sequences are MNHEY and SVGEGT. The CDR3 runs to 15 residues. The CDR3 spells CASSATSGGADTQYF. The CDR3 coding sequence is TGTGCCAGCAGTGCCACTAGCGGGGGGGCAGATACGCAGTATTTT.

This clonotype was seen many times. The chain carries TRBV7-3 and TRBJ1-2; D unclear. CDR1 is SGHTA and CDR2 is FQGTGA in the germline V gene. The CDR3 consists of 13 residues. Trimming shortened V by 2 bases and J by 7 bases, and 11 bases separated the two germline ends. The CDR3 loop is CASSLRPSRGYTF. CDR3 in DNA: TGTGCCAGCAGCTTACGGCCATCCCGTGGCTACACCTTC.

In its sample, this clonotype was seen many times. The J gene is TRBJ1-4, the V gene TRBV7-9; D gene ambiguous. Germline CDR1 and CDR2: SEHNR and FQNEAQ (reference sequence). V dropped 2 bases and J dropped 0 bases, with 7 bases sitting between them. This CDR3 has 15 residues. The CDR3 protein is CASSLWSATNEKLFF. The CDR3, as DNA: TGTGCCAGCAGCTTATGGAGTGCAACTAATGAAAAACTGTTTTTT.

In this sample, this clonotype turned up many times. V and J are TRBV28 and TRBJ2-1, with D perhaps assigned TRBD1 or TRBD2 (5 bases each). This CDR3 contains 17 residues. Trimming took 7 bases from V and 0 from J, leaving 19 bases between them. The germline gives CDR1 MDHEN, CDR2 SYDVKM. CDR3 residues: CASKRTGQHYSYNEQFF. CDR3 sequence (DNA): TGTGCCAGCAAACGTACGGGGCAGCACTACTCCTACAATGAGCAGTTCTTC. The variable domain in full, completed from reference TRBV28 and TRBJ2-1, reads DVKVTQSSRYLVKRTGEKVFLECVQDMDHENMFWYRQDPGLGLRLIYFSYDVKMKEKGDIPEGYSVSREKKERFSLILESASTNQTSMYLCASKRTGQHYSYNEQFFGPGTRLTVL.

The CDR3 region has the DNA TGTGCCAGCAGCCTCTACCTCGGCACTGAAGCTTTCTTT. It encodes CASSLYLGTEAFF. The chain couples TRBV14 to TRBJ1-1; D uncertain. V lost 4 bases, J lost 4 bases, and 10 bases lay in between. The CDR3 covers 13 residues. Germline V CDR1 and CDR2: SGHDN, FVKESK. Drawing the rest from reference TRBV14 and TRBJ1-1, the complete variable domain is EAGVTQFPSHSVIEKGQTVTLRCDPISGHDNLYWYRRVMGKEIKFLLHFVKESKQDESGMPNNRFLAERTGGTYSTLKVQPAELEDSGVYFCASSLYLGTEAFFGQGTRLTVV.

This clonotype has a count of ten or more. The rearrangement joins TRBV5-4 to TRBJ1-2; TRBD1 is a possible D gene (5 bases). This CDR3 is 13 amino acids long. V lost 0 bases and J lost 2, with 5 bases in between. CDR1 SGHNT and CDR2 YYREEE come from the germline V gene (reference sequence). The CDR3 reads CASSLEGNYGYTF. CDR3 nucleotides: TGTGCCAGCAGCTTGGAGGGGAACTATGGCTACACCTTC.

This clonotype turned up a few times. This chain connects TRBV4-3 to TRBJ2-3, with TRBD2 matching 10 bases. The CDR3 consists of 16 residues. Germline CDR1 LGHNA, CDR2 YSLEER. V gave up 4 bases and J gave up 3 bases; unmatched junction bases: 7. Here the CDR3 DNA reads TGCGCCAGCAGCCCGGAGACTAGCGGGCGAACAGATACGCAGTATTTT. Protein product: CASSPETSGRTDTQYF.

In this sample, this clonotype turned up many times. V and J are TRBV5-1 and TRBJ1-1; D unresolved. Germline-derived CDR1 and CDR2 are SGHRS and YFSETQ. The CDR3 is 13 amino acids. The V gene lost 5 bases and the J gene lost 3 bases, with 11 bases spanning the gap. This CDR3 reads CASRQAEDTEAFF. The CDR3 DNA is TGCGCCAGCAGGCAGGCAGAGGACACTGAAGCTTTCTTT.

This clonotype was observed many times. In DNA, the CDR3 is TGTGCCAGCAGCTTAGGAGCTGGATTCCTTTACAATGAGCAGTTCTTC. It yields the protein CASSLGAGFLYNEQFF. The chain combines TRBV7-2 with TRBJ2-1; D unresolved. This CDR3 is 16 amino acids long. The germline gives CDR1 SGHTA, CDR2 FQGNSA. Trimming left V 1 base short and J 4 bases short, with 14 bases between.

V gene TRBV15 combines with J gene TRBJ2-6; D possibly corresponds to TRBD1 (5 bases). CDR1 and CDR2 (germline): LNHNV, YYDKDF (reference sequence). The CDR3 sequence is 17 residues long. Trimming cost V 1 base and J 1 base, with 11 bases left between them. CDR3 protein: CATSRAGYSSGANVLTF. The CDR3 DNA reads TGTGCCACCAGCAGAGCAGGGTACAGTTCTGGGGCCAACGTCCTGACTTTC.

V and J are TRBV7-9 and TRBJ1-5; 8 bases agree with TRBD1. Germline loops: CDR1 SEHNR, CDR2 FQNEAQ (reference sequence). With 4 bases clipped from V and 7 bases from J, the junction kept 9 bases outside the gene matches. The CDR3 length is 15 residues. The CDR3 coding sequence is TGTGCCAGCAGCTCACAGGGGGGGGGAGGACAGCCCCAGCATTTT. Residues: CASSSQGGGGQPQHF. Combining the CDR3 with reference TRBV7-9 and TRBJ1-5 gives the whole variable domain DTGVSQNPRHKITKRGQNVTFRCDPISEHNRLYWYRQTLGQGPEFLTYFQNEAQLEKSRLLSDRFSAERPKGSFSTLEIQRTEQGDSAMYLCASSSQGGGGQPQHFGDGTRLSIL.

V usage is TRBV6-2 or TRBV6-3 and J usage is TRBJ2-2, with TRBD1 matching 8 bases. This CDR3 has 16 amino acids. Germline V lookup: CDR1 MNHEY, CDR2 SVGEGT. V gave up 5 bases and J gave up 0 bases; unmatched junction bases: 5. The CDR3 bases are TGTGCCAGCAGTCACCGGACAGGGACGAACACCGGGGAGCTGTTTTTT. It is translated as CASSHRTGTNTGELFF.

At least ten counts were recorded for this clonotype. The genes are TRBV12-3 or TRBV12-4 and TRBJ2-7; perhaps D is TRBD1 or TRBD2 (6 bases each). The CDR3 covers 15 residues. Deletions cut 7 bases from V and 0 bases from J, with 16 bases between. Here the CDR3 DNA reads TGTGCCAGCACCCCGGGGGCGTCAGTCTCCTACGAGCAGTACTTC. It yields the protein CASTPGASVSYEQYF.

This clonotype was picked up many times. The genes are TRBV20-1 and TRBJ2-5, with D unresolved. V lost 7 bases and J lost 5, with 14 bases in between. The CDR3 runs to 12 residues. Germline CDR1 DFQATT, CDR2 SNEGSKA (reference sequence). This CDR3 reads CSVQKVTETQYF. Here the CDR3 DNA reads TGCAGTGTTCAGAAAGTAACGGAGACCCAGTACTTC.

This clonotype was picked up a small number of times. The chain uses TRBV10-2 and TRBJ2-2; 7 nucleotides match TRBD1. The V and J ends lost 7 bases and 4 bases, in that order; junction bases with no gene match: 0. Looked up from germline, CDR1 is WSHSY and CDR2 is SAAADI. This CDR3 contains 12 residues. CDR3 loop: CASTGGTGELFF. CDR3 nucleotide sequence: TGCGCCAGCACAGGGGGCACCGGGGAGCTGTTTTTT.

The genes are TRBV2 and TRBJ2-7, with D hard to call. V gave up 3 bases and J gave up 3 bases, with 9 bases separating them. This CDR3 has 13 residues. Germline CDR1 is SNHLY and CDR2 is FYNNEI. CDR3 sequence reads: CASSDQSGYEQYF. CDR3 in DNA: TGTGCCAGCAGTGATCAGTCAGGCTACGAGCAGTACTTC.

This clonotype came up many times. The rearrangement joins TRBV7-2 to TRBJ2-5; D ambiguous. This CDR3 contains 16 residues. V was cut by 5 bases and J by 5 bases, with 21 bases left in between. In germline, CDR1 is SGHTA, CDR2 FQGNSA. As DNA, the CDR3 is TGTGCCAGCAGCCCTCGTTGGGATTACTCTGGGGAGACCCAGTACTTC. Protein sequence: CASSPRWDYSGETQYF.

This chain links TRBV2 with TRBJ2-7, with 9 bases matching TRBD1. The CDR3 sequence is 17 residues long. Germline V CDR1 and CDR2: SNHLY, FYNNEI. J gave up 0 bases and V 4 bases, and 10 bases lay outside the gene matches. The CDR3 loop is CASSGGQGSIVSYEQYF. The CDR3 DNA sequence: TGTGCCAGCAGTGGGGGACAGGGCTCGATTGTCTCCTACGAGCAGTACTTC.

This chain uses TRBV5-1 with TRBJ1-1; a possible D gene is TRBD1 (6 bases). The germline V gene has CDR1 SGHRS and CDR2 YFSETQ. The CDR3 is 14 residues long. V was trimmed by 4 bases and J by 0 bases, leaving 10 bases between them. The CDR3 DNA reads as TGCGCCAGCAGCCTGGACAGATTGAACACTGAAGCTTTCTTT. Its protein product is CASSLDRLNTEAFF.